The T cell receptor (beta chain) under discussion was sequenced for a study of blood T cell repertoires in COVID-19. There are 16 residues in the CDR3. The V gene end was trimmed by 2 bases and the J gene end by 5 bases; junction bases not matched to a gene: 6. From germline, CDR1 is MNHEY and CDR2 SMNVEV (reference sequence). TCRdb's copy holds only in-frame clones and misses some; the assay was immunoSEQ multiplex PCR. This sample has about 230,000 clones, with more than 75% found just once. The chain recombines TRBV27 with TRBJ2-2; 9 bases align to TRBD2. This sequence was found in a man between 50 and 59 years old with COVID-19, enrolled during active disease. Source material: peripheral blood. CDR3 bases: TGTGCCAGCAGTTTAATCGGCGGGAGGGGAACCGGGGAGCTGTTTTTT. It yields the protein CASSLIGGRGTGELFF.